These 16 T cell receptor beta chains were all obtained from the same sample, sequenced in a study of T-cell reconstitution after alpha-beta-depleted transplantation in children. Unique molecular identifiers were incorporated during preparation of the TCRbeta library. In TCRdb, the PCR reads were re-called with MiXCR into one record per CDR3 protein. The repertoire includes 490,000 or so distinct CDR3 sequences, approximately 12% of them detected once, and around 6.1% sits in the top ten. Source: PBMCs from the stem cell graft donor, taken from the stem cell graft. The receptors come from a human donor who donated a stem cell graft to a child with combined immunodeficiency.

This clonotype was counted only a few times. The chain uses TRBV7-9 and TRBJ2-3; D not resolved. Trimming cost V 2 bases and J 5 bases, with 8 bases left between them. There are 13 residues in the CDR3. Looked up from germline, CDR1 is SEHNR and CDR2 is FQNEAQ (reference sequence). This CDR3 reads CASSLTVRDTQYF. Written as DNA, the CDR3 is TGTGCCAGCAGCTTAACCGTGAGAGATACGCAGTATTTT.

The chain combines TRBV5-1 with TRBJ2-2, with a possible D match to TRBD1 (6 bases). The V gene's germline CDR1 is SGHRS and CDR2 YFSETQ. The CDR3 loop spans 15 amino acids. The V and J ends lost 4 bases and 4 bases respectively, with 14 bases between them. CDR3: CASSPDRTPTGELFF. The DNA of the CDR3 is TGCGCCAGCAGCCCTGACAGGACGCCCACCGGGGAGCTGTTTTTT.

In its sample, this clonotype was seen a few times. The CDR3 DNA reads as TGTGCCAGCAGCCAAGATCGCAGGGGGTCCTTCTTTTCTAGCACAGATACGCAGTATTTT. Its translation: CASSQDRRGSFFSSTDTQYF. The chain combines TRBV3-1 with TRBJ2-3; TRBD1 matches at 7 bases. CDR1 is LGHDT, CDR2 YNNKEL, per germline (reference sequence). The CDR3 has 20 amino acids. After removal of 0 bases from V and 0 bases from J, the junction contained 15 bases not matched to a gene.

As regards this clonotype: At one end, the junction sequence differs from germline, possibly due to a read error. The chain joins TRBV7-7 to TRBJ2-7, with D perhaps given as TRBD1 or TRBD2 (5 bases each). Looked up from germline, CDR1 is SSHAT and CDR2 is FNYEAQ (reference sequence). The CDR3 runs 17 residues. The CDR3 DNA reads TGTGCTAGCAGCCCCGGGACGGCGGGCGGCTCCCACTACGAGCAGTACTTC. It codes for CASSPGTAGGSHYEQYF.

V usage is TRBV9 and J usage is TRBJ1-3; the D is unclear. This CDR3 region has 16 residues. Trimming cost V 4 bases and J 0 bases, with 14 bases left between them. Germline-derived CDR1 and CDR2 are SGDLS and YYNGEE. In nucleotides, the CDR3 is TGTGCCAGCAGCCTTTCGGCGGTATCCTCTGGAAACACCATATATTTT. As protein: CASSLSAVSSGNTIYF. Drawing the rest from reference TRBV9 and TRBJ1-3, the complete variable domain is DSGVTQTPKHLITATGQRVTLRCSPRSGDLSVYWYQQSLDQGLQFLIQYYNGEERAKGNILERFSAQQFPDLHSELNLSSLELGDSALYFCASSLSAVSSGNTIYFGEGSWLTVV.

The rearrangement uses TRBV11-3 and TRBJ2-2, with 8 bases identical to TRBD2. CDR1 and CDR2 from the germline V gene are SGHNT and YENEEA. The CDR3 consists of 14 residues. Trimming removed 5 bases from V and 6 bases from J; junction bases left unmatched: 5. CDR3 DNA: TGTGCCAGCAGCCCCCGGACTAGCTCCGGGGAGCTGTTTTTT. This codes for CASSPRTSSGELFF.

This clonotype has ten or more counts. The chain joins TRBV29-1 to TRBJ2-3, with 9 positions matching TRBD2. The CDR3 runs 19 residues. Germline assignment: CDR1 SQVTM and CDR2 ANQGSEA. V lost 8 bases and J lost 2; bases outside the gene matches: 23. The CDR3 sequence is CSLRGWQISSGKVTDTQYF. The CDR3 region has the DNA TGCAGCCTCCGTGGGTGGCAGATCTCTAGCGGGAAAGTCACAGATACGCAGTATTTT.

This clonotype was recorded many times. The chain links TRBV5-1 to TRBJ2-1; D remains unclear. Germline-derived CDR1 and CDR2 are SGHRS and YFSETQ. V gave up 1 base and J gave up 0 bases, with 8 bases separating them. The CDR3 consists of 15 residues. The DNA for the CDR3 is TGCGCCAGCAGCTTGACGGTAAGCTCCTACAATGAGCAGTTCTTC. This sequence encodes CASSLTVSSYNEQFF.

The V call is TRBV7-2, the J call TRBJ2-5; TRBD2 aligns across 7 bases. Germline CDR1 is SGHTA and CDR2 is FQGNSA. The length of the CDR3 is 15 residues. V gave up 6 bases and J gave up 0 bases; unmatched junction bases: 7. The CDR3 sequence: CASRTSGANQETQYF. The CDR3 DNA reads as TGTGCCAGCAGAACGAGCGGGGCGAACCAAGAGACCCAGTACTTC.

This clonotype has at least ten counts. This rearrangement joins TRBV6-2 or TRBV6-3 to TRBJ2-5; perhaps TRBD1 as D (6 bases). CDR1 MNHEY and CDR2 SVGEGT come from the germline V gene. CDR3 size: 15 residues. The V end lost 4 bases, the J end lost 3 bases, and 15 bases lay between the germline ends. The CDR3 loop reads CASSSLMAGEETQYF. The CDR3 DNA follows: TGTGCCAGCAGTTCCCTCATGGCAGGGGAAGAGACCCAGTACTTC.

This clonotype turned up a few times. The CDR3, as DNA: TGTGCCAGCAGCACAAAAGTACTAGCGGGGGAGTTCGGAGAGACCCAGTACTTC. This encodes CASSTKVLAGEFGETQYF. The V and J genes are TRBV28 and TRBJ2-5; 11 bases agree with TRBD2. CDR3 length: 18 residues. V dropped 6 bases and J dropped 4; count of bases not matched to a gene: 16. Per germline, CDR1 MDHEN and CDR2 SYDVKM.

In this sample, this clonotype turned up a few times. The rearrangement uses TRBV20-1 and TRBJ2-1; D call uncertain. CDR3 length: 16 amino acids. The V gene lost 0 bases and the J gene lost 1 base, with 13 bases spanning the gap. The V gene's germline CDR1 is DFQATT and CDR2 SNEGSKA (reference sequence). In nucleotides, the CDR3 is TGCAGTGCTAGAGATCCCGGGCAGTTTTCCTACAATGAGCAGTTCTTC. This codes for CSARDPGQFSYNEQFF.

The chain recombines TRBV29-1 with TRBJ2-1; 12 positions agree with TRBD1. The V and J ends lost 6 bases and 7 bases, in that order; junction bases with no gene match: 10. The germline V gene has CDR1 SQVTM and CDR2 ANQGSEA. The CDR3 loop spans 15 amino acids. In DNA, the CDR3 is TGCAGCGTGGGGGGTTGGGACAGGGGGCAGAATGAGCAGTTCTTC. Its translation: CSVGGWDRGQNEQFF.

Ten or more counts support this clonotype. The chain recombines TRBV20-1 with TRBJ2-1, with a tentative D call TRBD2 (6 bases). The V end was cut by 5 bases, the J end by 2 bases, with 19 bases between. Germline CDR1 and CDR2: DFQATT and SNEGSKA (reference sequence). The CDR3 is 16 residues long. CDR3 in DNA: TGCAGTGCTCGGAGCCCCTCGGGGACTCCCTACAATGAGCAGTTCTTC. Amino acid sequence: CSARSPSGTPYNEQFF.

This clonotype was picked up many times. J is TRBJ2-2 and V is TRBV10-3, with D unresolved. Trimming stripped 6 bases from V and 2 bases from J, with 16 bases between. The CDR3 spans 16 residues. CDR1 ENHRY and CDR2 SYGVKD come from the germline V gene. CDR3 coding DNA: TGTGCCATCAGCAGCGTAACGGGCAGCAACACCGGGGAGCTGTTTTTT. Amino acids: CAISSVTGSNTGELFF.

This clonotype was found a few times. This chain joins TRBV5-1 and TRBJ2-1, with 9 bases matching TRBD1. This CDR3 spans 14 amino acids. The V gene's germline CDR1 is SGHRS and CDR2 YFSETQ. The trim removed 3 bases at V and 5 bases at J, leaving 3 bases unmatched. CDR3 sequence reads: CASSYGTGNNEQFF. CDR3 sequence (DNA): TGCGCCAGCAGCTACGGGACAGGGAACAATGAGCAGTTCTTC.